Shown below are 25 T cell receptor beta chains from a single sample sequenced in a study of T cell responses to AZD1222 COVID-19 vaccine. Clones were sequenced by immunoSEQ multiplex PCR, and TCRdb holds only the in-frame ones, with some missing. This sample yields 130,000 or so clones, of which more than 70% are seen a single time; approximately 12% belongs to the top ten. The sample here was peripheral blood, taken on day 0 of AZD1222 vaccination. The source is an adult in good health.

The chain is built from TRBV27 and TRBJ1-6, with D perhaps matching TRBD1 (5 bases). With 4 bases removed from V and 7 bases from J, the gap between germline ends came to 26 bases. Germline CDR1 MNHEY, CDR2 SMNVEV (reference sequence). The CDR3 extends over 19 amino acids. Here the CDR3 reads CASSYSLRAGPISNSPLHF. The DNA for the CDR3 is TGTGCCAGCAGTTACAGTCTTAGGGCAGGGCCCATCTCCAATTCACCCCTCCACTTT.

V usage is TRBV19 and J usage is TRBJ1-2; TRBD1 agrees at 7 bases. V was clipped by 5 bases and J by 4 bases; unmatched bases: 7. This CDR3 spans 14 amino acids. Germline V gene lookup returns CDR1 LNHDA and CDR2 SQIVND (reference sequence). CDR3 in amino acids: CASSHPGQSYGYTF. Here the CDR3 DNA reads TGTGCCAGTAGTCACCCGGGACAGTCCTATGGCTACACCTTC.

The chain combines TRBV5-4 with TRBJ2-5, with a weak D call TRBD2 (6 bases). Germline CDR1 and CDR2: SGHNT and YYREEE (reference sequence). This CDR3 region has 15 residues. V was clipped by 4 bases and J by 0 bases, with 13 bases between them. For the CDR3, the DNA is TGTGCCAGCAGCGTGGGACTGACCGACCAAGAGACCCAGTACTTC. Translation gives CASSVGLTDQETQYF. The full variable domain, with the rest looked up from reference TRBV5-4 and TRBJ2-5, is ETGVTQSPTHLIKTRGQQVTLRCSSQSGHNTVSWYQQALGQGPQFIFQYYREEENGRGNFPPRFSGLQFPNYSSELNVNALELDDSALYLCASSVGLTDQETQYFGPGTRLLVL.

The chain joins TRBV5-4 to TRBJ1-4; the D gene is possibly TRBD1 (6 bases). V was trimmed by 4 bases and J by 8 bases, leaving 15 bases between them. In germline, CDR1 is SGHNT, CDR2 YYREEE (reference sequence). This CDR3 has 14 amino acids. The CDR3 here is CASSHREGEEKLFF. The CDR3 nucleotides read TGTGCCAGCAGCCACAGGGAAGGGGAGGAAAAACTGTTTTTT.

The V call is TRBV12-2, the J call TRBJ1-1. TRBV12-2 is deemed a pseudogene. This CDR3 has 13 amino acids. The CDR3 DNA follows: TGTGCAAGTCGCTTAGCGAGAAGGACTGAAGCTTTCTTT. This gives the protein CASRLARRTEAFF.

The chain recombines TRBV6-1 with TRBJ1-2; no clear D gene. The germline V gene encodes CDR1 MNHNS and CDR2 SASEGT. Trimming cost V 3 bases and J 0 bases, with 11 bases left between them. This CDR3 is built from 15 residues. The CDR3 reads CASSELGYANYGYTF. The CDR3 coding sequence is TGTGCCAGCAGTGAGTTGGGGTATGCTAACTATGGCTACACCTTC.

The genes are TRBV5-4 and TRBJ2-7; possibly TRBD1 or TRBD2 for D (6 bases each). The V gene lost 4 bases and the J gene lost 3 bases, with 17 bases spanning the gap. The CDR3 consists of 15 residues. Germline V lookup: CDR1 SGHNT, CDR2 YYREEE (reference sequence). In nucleotides, the CDR3 is TGTGCCAGCAGCGGGGGGCCAGGGCCCAGCTACGAGCAGTACTTC. Translating it yields CASSGGPGPSYEQYF.

V usage is TRBV7-9 and J usage is TRBJ2-3; 9 bases agree with TRBD2. This CDR3 comprises 17 residues. Germline V gene sequence: CDR1 SEHNR, CDR2 FQNEAQ (reference sequence). After removal of 1 base from V and 3 bases from J, the junction contained 8 bases not matched to a gene. The CDR3 protein is CASSLERASGVTDTQYF. CDR3 nucleotide sequence: TGTGCCAGCAGCTTAGAGCGGGCTAGCGGGGTAACAGATACGCAGTATTTT. The whole variable domain, filled in from reference TRBV7-9 and TRBJ2-3, reads DTGVSQNPRHKITKRGQNVTFRCDPISEHNRLYWYRQTLGQGPEFLTYFQNEAQLEKSRLLSDRFSAERPKGSFSTLEIQRTEQGDSAMYLCASSLERASGVTDTQYFGPGTRLTVL.

This clone was counted a few times. This chain links TRBV7-2 with TRBJ2-5, with D unresolved. The CDR3 spans 14 residues. The germline V and J ends were trimmed by 5 bases and 11 bases, with 21 bases remaining between them. The germline gives CDR1 SGHTA, CDR2 FQGNSA. The CDR3 region is CASSEGRRSGAQYF. The CDR3 coding sequence is TGTGCCAGCAGCGAAGGCCGACGATCCGGAGCTCAGTACTTC.

In this sample, this clone turned up a few times. The chain has TRBV3-1 (or the pseudogene TRBV3-2) and TRBJ2-7; 9 nucleotides line up with TRBD2. The CDR3 spans 19 residues. Germline lookup yields CDR1 LGHDT and CDR2 YNNKEL (reference sequence). The V segment lost 0 bases and the J segment 3 bases; nucleotides outside the gene matches: 15. The CDR3 sequence is CASSQEGGARLAGNYEQYF. The CDR3 DNA follows: TGTGCCAGCAGCCAAGAAGGGGGGGCTCGGCTAGCGGGGAACTACGAGCAGTACTTC.

The chain recombines TRBV18 with TRBJ1-1; D gene uncertain. The CDR3 is 15 amino acids. Germline values: CDR1 KGHSH, CDR2 LQKENI. Trimming pared 2 bases from V and 1 base from J, leaving 11 bases between. CDR3 sequence reads: CASSPTGIPNTEAFF. In DNA form, the CDR3 reads TGTGCCAGCTCACCAACGGGGATACCGAACACTGAAGCTTTCTTT.

A single count supports this clone. This rearrangement joins TRBV5-1 to TRBJ2-3; D might be TRBD1 or TRBD2, each matching 6 bases. Between the trimmed V and J ends, which lost 4 bases and 7 bases, there was a span of 19 bases. CDR3 length: 15 amino acids. Germline values: CDR1 SGHRS, CDR2 YFSETQ. Written as DNA, the CDR3 is TGCGCCAGCAGCGGAGGATACGGGGGCGAAAATACGCAGTATTTT. This sequence encodes CASSGGYGGENTQYF.

The chain employs TRBV7-2 and TRBJ1-1; 7 nucleotides line up with TRBD1. The V gene's germline CDR1 is SGHTA and CDR2 FQGNSA. CDR3 length: 14 residues. V shed 8 bases, J shed 5 bases, and the junction held 11 bases outside the gene matches. The CDR3 DNA reads as TGTGCCAGCGTCCGGACAGGAGGATTTACTGAAGCTTTCTTT. Translation gives CASVRTGGFTEAFF. The full variable domain, with the rest looked up from reference TRBV7-2 and TRBJ1-1, is GAGVSQSPSNKVTEKGKDVELRCDPISGHTALYWYRQSLGQGLEFLIYFQGNSAPDKSGLPSDRFSAERTGGSVSTLTIQRTQQEDSAVYLCASVRTGGFTEAFFGQGTRLTVV.

The chain is built from TRBV6-5 and TRBJ2-3, with 9 nucleotides matching TRBD2. Per germline, CDR1 MNHEY and CDR2 SVGAGI. V trimming: 4 bases; J trimming: 3 bases; junction bases outside the gene matches: 8. The CDR3 has 16 amino acids. In DNA form, the CDR3 reads TGTGCCAGCAGTTCAAGCGGGAGGATTAGGACAGATACGCAGTATTTT. Translating gives CASSSSGRIRTDTQYF.

V usage is TRBV6-2 or TRBV6-3 and J usage is TRBJ2-1, with TRBD2 matching over 10 bases. The CDR3 runs to 15 residues. Germline loops: CDR1 MNHEY, CDR2 SVGEGT. The J segment lost 5 bases and the V segment lost 5 bases, leaving 6 bases of the junction unmatched. For the CDR3, the DNA is TGTGCCAGCAGTCACATTAGCGGGGGGAACAATGAGCAGTTCTTC. Its protein is CASSHISGGNNEQFF.

This clone has just a few counts. This chain connects TRBV9 to TRBJ1-4, with D possibly being TRBD1 (5 bases). Germline assignment: CDR1 SGDLS and CDR2 YYNGEE. The CDR3 loop spans 14 amino acids. Trimming stripped 2 bases from V and 3 bases from J, with 8 bases between. CDR3 nucleotides: TGTGCCAGCAGCGTTTGGGGGTCTAATGAAAAACTGTTTTTT. Translation: CASSVWGSNEKLFF.

The chain carries TRBV11-2 and TRBJ1-6, with a tentative D call TRBD1 (5 bases). The ends were cut back, 6 bases at V and 4 bases at J, with 16 bases in the middle. The CDR3 extends over 16 amino acids. CDR1 is SGHAT and CDR2 is FQNNGV in the germline V gene. CDR3 amino acids: CASRTSGTAYNSPLHF. CDR3 coding DNA: TGTGCCAGCAGAACTTCCGGGACTGCTTATAATTCACCCCTCCACTTT.

This chain joins TRBV25-1 and TRBJ1-2; tentatively, D is TRBD1 (6 bases). The CDR3 consists of 12 residues. CDR1 is MGHDK, CDR2 SYGVNS, per germline. V gave up 7 bases and J gave up 4 bases, with 10 bases separating them. This chain's CDR3 is CASTGQGYGYTF. The CDR3 DNA reads TGTGCCAGCACGGGACAAGGCTATGGCTACACCTTC.

The J gene is TRBJ2-7, the V gene TRBV5-1; 7 bases align to TRBD2. Germline V lookup: CDR1 SGHRS, CDR2 YFSETQ. Losses at the gene ends were 0 bases for V and 0 bases for J; bases not matched to a gene: 6. The CDR3 has 16 amino acids. The CDR3 nucleotides are TGCGCCAGCAGCTTGGGGGGAAGCGGGATCTCCTACGAGCAGTACTTC. Its translation is CASSLGGSGISYEQYF.

CDR3 nucleotide sequence: TGTGCCAGCAGCCGGACTGGAAACACCATATATTTT. This translates into CASSRTGNTIYF. J is TRBJ1-3 and V is TRBV3-1 (or the pseudogene TRBV3-2); D not resolved. This CDR3 region has 12 residues. Germline assignment: CDR1 LGHDT and CDR2 YNNKEL (reference sequence). With 4 bases removed from V and 2 bases from J, the gap between germline ends came to 3 bases.

This chain joins TRBV19 and TRBJ1-5, with D maybe TRBD1 (5 bases). Germline CDR1 reads LNHDA; CDR2 reads SQIVND (reference sequence). V was pared by 2 bases and J by 3 bases, with 11 bases between. The CDR3 loop spans 15 amino acids. The CDR3 bases are TGTGCCAGTAGTATAATATTGACAGTCAATCAGCCCCAGCATTTT. Encoded protein: CASSIILTVNQPQHF.

This clone was seen once. The V call is TRBV13, the J call TRBJ1-2, with D unresolved. Germline CDR1 is PRHDT and CDR2 is FYEKMQ (reference sequence). Trimming shortened V by 4 bases and J by 3 bases, and 9 bases separated the two germline ends. The CDR3 covers 13 residues. CDR3 in DNA: TGTGCCAGCAGCTCAGGTAGCGACTATGGCTACACCTTC. Its translation is CASSSGSDYGYTF. The full variable domain, in which reference TRBV13 and TRBJ1-2 provide the parts outside the CDR3, is AAGVIQSPRHLIKEKRETATLKCYPIPRHDTVYWYQQGPGQDPQFLISFYEKMQSDKGSIPDRFSAQQFSDYHSELNMSSLELGDSALYFCASSSGSDYGYTFGSGTRLTVV.

The CDR3: CASSARDSYEQYF. The CDR3 coding sequence is TGTGCCAGCAGCGCACGGGACTCCTACGAGCAGTACTTC. V gene TRBV7-9 combines with J gene TRBJ2-7; perhaps TRBD2 as D (5 bases). This CDR3 region has 13 residues. The V gene lost 5 bases and the J gene lost 0 bases, with 8 bases spanning the gap. Germline assignment: CDR1 SEHNR and CDR2 FQNEAQ (reference sequence).

CDR3 in DNA: TGTGCCAGCAGCCCCGGGACAGGGGGCTTTCAGAACTATGGCTACACCTTC. Its translation: CASSPGTGGFQNYGYTF. This chain uses TRBV9 with TRBJ1-2; 12 bases fit TRBD1. Per the germline V gene, CDR1 is SGDLS and CDR2 is YYNGEE. The CDR3 spans 17 residues. The J segment lost 2 bases and the V segment lost 4 bases, leaving 9 bases of the junction unmatched. The complete variable domain, with remaining parts taken from reference TRBV9 and TRBJ1-2, reads DSGVTQTPKHLITATGQRVTLRCSPRSGDLSVYWYQQSLDQGLQFLIQYYNGEERAKGNILERFSAQQFPDLHSELNLSSLELGDSALYFCASSPGTGGFQNYGYTFGSGTRLTVV.

This chain joins TRBV5-4 and TRBJ2-3; D gene unclear. Germline assignment: CDR1 SGHNT and CDR2 YYREEE (reference sequence). Trimming shortened V by 5 bases and J by 1 base, and 17 bases separated the two germline ends. This CDR3 spans 16 amino acids. The DNA of the CDR3 is TGTGCCAGCAGTAGCAATTCGGGCCGAGGCACAGATACGCAGTATTTT. This sequence encodes CASSSNSGRGTDTQYF.